This paragraph reports one T cell receptor beta chain. The antigen remains undetermined. The germline V gene encodes CDR1 LNHDA and CDR2 SQIVND (reference sequence). The CDR3 has 13 residues. The J segment lost 8 bases and the V segment lost 1 base, leaving 2 bases of the junction unmatched. Healthy bone marrow donors formed the donor group. The sample belongs to a study of cytomegalovirus exposure and HLA in healthy donors. In the PCR, 60 Vbeta and 13 Jbeta primers were used. Original processing notes: In a later analysis, 80 million to 100 million unique TCR beta chains included roughly 11 million shared by two or more donors. Profiled with immunoSEQ multiplex PCR; TCRdb holds only in-frame clones, not every one. The V and J calls and the clone size are those of that table, but D and trimming were determined from the DNA. This table lists more than 65,000 clones. Study-wide points: Using the classifier, cytomegalovirus status was reportedly diagnosed with high specificity and sensitivity. Presence/absence analyses assumed roughly uniform sequencing depth across donors, which may not hold.

This sequence was found in a man between 35 and 55 years old in good health and CMV-seronegative. Sequencing input: PBMCs. V gene TRBV19 combines with J gene TRBJ2-1, with 7 bases fitting TRBD1. In DNA form, the CDR3 reads TGTGCCAGTAGTATAGGACAGGGCGATGAGCAGTTCTTC. Encoded protein: CASSIGQGDEQFF.